This TCR beta chain was identified in a study of T cells in women clearing cervical HPV infection. The overall study: Cases were women with histologically confirmed HPV16-related CIN3 or worse, including 2 invasive cancers.

Study outcomes and limitations: Repertoire richness, not evenness, was significantly elevated in CIN3+ cases versus controls.

For this clone: What it binds is unknown.

Assay: immunoSEQ multiplex PCR; the TCRdb copy retains only in-frame clones and omits some. The sample totals fewer than 25,000 clones. The sequenced sample consisted of blood buffy coat. The TCR comes from a woman between 18 and 70 years old with a cervical HPV16 infection that either progressed to CIN3+ or cleared (not recorded which).

The CDR3 DNA, read in part, is TGTGCCATCAGTGAGTCGTACTCCCAAGAGACC. Protein sequence: CAISESYSQET. The full CDR3 protein is CAISESYSQETQYF. The chain couples TRBV10-3 to TRBJ2-5; D is unresolved. The read ends 3 residues before the CDR3 terminus; that terminus is restored from the germline J gene. Germline lookup yields CDR1 ENHRY and CDR2 SYGVKD. CDR3 size: 14 residues. The ends were cut back, 0 bases at V and 1 base at J, with 6 bases in the middle.